There are a few counts of the clone carrying this TCR beta chain. What it binds is not known. cDNA synthesis was performed by 5'RACE with 10-nucleotide random UMIs. TCRdb processed the 5' RACE reads anew with MiXCR; each CDR3 protein has one entry. The data show 95,000 to 150,000 distinct CDR3 sequences, about 3.4% seen once. The record originates from a study of neurological immune-mediated disorders. It was from 2 million PBMCs stored at -80 C that the unsorted libraries were obtained. Findings of the study overall: Sharing of CDR3 amino acid sequences among expanded clones across subjects was absent, suggesting private repertoires in all groups.

The CDR3 has 15 amino acids. The ends lost 3 bases at V and 7 bases at J; junction bases unmatched: 11. The germline gives CDR1 MNHEY, CDR2 SMNVEV (reference sequence). The chain combines TRBV27 with TRBJ1-1, with TRBD1 matching 7 bases. The sequence derives from a woman aged 30 to 39 with multiple sclerosis. The specimen sequenced was PBMCs. CDR3 sequence (DNA): TGTGCCAGCAGTTTGACAGGGTTCCTTAGAGGTGAAGCTTTCTTT. Its protein product is CASSLTGFLRGEAFF.